This TCR beta chain originates from a study of T-cell reconstitution after alpha-beta-depleted transplantation in children. The study's findings and limits: Newly generated T cells supplied most T-cell counts and diversity one year post-transplant. There were reportedly several hundred expanded graft clones from which alpha-beta T cells came about two months after transplant.

Unique molecular identifiers were incorporated into the prepared TCRbeta library. MiXCR, applied by TCRdb to the PCR reads, yields one record per CDR3 protein. The sample contains a few hundred thousand distinct CDR3 sequences, approximately 7% of which appear only once. Comment on this clonotype: Its specificity is unknown.

This CDR3 contains 14 residues. Per the germline V gene, CDR1 is SGHDT and CDR2 is YYEEEE. V lost 7 bases and J lost 4; bases outside the gene matches: 7. Sequencing used PBMCs, obtained before TCRalphabeta/CD19-depleted stem cell transplant. The chain carries TRBV5-6 and TRBJ2-3; 9 bases align to TRBD1. The sequence was obtained from a boy between 2 and 10 years old with acute lymphoblastic leukemia, due to receive a stem cell transplant. The CDR3 loop reads CASFRTGEADTQYF. The DNA for the CDR3 is TGTGCCAGCTTCCGGACAGGGGAGGCAGATACGCAGTATTTT.